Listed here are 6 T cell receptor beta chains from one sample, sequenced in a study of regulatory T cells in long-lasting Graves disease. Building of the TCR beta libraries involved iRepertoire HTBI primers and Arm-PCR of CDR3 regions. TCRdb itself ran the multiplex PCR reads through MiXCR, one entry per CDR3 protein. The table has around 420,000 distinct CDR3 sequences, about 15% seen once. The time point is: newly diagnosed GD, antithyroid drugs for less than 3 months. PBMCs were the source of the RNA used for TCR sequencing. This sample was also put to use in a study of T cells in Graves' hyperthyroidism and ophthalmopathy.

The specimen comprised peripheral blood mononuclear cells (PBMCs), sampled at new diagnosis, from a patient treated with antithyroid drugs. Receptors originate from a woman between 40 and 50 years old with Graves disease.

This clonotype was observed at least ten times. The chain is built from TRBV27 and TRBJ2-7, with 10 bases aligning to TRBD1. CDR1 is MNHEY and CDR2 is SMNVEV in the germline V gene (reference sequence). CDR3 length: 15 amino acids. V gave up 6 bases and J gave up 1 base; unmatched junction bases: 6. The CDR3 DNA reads TGTGCCAGCAGCCTAGGACAGGGGGGGTCCTACGAGCAGTACTTC. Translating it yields CASSLGQGGSYEQYF.

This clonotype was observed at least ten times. Written as DNA, the CDR3 is TGTGCCAGCAGTCCAGAGTCAGGGGCCGCTTACGAGCAGTACTTC. It encodes CASSPESGAAYEQYF. This rearrangement joins TRBV28 to TRBJ2-7, with a possible D match to TRBD1 (6 bases). Germline-derived CDR1 and CDR2 are MDHEN and SYDVKM. V was clipped by 5 bases and J by 4 bases, with 18 bases between them. This CDR3 has 15 residues.

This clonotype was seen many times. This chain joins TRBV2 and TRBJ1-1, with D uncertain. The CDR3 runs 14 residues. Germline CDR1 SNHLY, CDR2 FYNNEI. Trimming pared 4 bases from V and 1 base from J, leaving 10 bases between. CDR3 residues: CASSAIKGNTEAFF. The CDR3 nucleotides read TGTGCCAGCAGTGCAATTAAGGGGAACACTGAAGCTTTCTTT.

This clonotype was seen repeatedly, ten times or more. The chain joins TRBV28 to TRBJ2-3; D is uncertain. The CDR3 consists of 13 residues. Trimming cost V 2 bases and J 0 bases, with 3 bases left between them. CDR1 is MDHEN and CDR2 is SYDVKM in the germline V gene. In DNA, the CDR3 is TGTGCCAGCAGTTTAGAGAGCACAGATACGCAGTATTTT. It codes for CASSLESTDTQYF.

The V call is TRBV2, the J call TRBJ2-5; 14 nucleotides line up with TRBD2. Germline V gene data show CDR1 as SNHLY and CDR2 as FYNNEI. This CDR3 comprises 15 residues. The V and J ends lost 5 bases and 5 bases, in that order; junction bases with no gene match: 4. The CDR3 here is CASSIGLAGGETQYF. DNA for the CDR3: TGTGCCAGCAGTATCGGACTAGCGGGAGGTGAGACCCAGTACTTC.

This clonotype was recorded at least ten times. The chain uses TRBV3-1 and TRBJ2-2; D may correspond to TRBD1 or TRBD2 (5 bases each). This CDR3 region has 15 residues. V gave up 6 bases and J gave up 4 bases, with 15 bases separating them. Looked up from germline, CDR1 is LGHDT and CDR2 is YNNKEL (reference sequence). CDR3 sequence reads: CASRRDGRATGELFF. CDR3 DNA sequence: TGTGCCAGCAGACGGGACGGGCGCGCCACCGGGGAGCTGTTTTTT.